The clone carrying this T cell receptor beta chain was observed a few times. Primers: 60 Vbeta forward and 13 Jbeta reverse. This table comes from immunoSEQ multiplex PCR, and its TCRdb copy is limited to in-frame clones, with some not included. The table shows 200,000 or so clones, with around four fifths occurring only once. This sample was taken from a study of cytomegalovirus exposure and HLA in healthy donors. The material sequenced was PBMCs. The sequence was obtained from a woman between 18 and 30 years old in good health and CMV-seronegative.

The CDR3: CASSPPKLGLAKNTGELFF. The CDR3 bases are TGTGCCAGCTCACCACCTAAGTTAGGACTAGCGAAAAACACCGGGGAGCTGTTTTTT. The chain recombines TRBV18 with TRBJ2-2; 9 bases are a match to TRBD2. This CDR3 comprises 19 residues. V shed 0 bases, J shed 2 bases, and the junction held 10 bases outside the gene matches. Germline lookup yields CDR1 KGHSH and CDR2 LQKENI.